The 17 T cell receptor beta chains below all came from one sample that was sequenced in a study of T cell clonotyping in hematopoietic cell transplantation. Repertoires were generated with immunoSEQ multiplex PCR, while TCRdb's copy carries only in-frame clones and drops some. The data show about 10,000 clones, approximately 55% seen once. Sample: peripheral blood mononuclear cells, taken 100 days after allogeneic stem cell transplant. Receptors originate from a female patient aged 45-60 years who had an allogeneic stem cell transplant from an unrelated donor, so the T cells may come from the graft donor. Some clones in this sample may be carry-over from other donors' samples.

In its sample, this clone was seen a few times. Germline and junction disagree at one end, which may indicate a read error. V usage is TRBV5-3 and J usage is TRBJ2-1; D gene ambiguous. Being an ORF, TRBV5-3 has a function that is uncertain. This CDR3 has 12 residues. The DNA for the CDR3 is TGTGCCAGCAGCTACGGTAACAATGAGCAGTTCTTC. It specifies CASSYGNNEQFF.

In DNA, the CDR3 is TGTGCCTGGAGTCTTGGACTAGCGGGGAATGGCTACGAGCAGTACTTC. This translates into CAWSLGLAGNGYEQYF. The rearrangement joins TRBV30 to TRBJ2-7; 12 bases line up with TRBD2. Germline CDR1 GTSNPN, CDR2 SVGIG (reference sequence). This CDR3 comprises 16 residues. V trimming: 2 bases; J trimming: 3 bases; junction bases outside the gene matches: 8.

This rearrangement joins TRBV30 to TRBJ2-1; tentatively, D is TRBD1 or TRBD2 (7 bases each). V lost 7 bases and J lost 3, with 19 bases in between. The CDR3 contains 15 residues. Per germline, CDR1 GTSNPN and CDR2 SVGIG (reference sequence). This CDR3 is CAYLRGSGDYNEQFF. The CDR3 DNA sequence: TGTGCCTACCTCAGGGGGAGCGGGGACTACAATGAGCAGTTCTTC.

The genes are TRBV27 and TRBJ2-2; 10 bases match TRBD2. Looked up from germline, CDR1 is MNHEY and CDR2 is SMNVEV (reference sequence). J gave up 0 bases and V 7 bases, and 5 bases lay outside the gene matches. This CDR3 region has 16 residues. CDR3 amino acids: CASKPSGSSNTGELFF. As DNA, the CDR3 is TGTGCCAGCAAGCCTAGCGGGAGTTCGAACACCGGGGAGCTGTTTTTT.

The rearrangement joins TRBV7-8 to TRBJ1-1; D might be TRBD1 (5 bases). Germline CDR1 is SGHVS and CDR2 is FQNEAQ. Trimming stripped 5 bases from V and 12 bases from J, with 16 bases between. The CDR3 sequence is 12 residues long. This chain's CDR3 is CASSLGRVISFF. CDR3 bases: TGTGCCAGCAGCCTGGGCAGGGTTATTTCTTTCTTT. Full variable domain (remainder filled in from reference TRBV7-8 and TRBJ1-1): GAGVSQSPRYKVAKRGQDVALRCDPISGHVSLFWYQQALGQGPEFLTYFQNEAQLDKSGLPSDRFFAERPEGSVSTLKIQRTQQEDSAVYLCASSLGRVISFFGQGTRLTVV.

The chain is built from TRBV7-6 and TRBJ2-5, with D possibly being TRBD2 (6 bases). There are 17 residues in the CDR3. Germline V gives CDR1 SGHVS, CDR2 FNYEAQ. V lost 4 bases and J lost 0, with 18 bases in between. The DNA of the CDR3 is TGTGCCAGCAGCTCCCCGTTCCGCCGGGGGTACCAAGAGACCCAGTACTTC. Translated: CASSSPFRRGYQETQYF.

The V and J genes are TRBV30 and TRBJ1-4; maybe TRBD1 (5 bases). The V and J ends lost 0 bases and 8 bases respectively, with 13 bases between them. This CDR3 comprises 14 residues. Germline V gives CDR1 GTSNPN, CDR2 SVGIG (reference sequence). CDR3 region: CAWSVERGNEKLFF. The CDR3 DNA reads as TGTGCCTGGAGTGTAGAGCGGGGGAACGAAAAACTGTTTTTT.

This clone was counted a few times. The chain uses TRBV7-8 and TRBJ1-5; 7 nucleotides agree with TRBD1. Germline CDR1 reads SGHVS; CDR2 reads FQNEAQ. V trimming: 5 bases; J trimming: 2 bases; junction bases outside the gene matches: 3. The CDR3 is 14 amino acids. The CDR3 coding sequence is TGTGCCAGCAGCGACAGGGTTGGCAATCAGCCCCAGCATTTT. Translated: CASSDRVGNQPQHF.

The CDR3, as DNA: TGTGCCTGGAGTCAATCTGGGGAACGGGGACAGAACACCTTC. Protein: CAWSQSGERGQNTF. The chain recombines TRBV30 with TRBJ1-2, with 7 bases that match TRBD1. Per the germline V gene, CDR1 is GTSNPN and CDR2 is SVGIG (reference sequence). This CDR3 spans 14 amino acids. Trimming cost V 2 bases and J 12 bases; bases outside gene matches: 15.

The chain joins TRBV30 to TRBJ2-7; 9 bases fit TRBD2. Trimming removed 2 bases from V and 6 bases from J; junction bases left unmatched: 5. This CDR3 region has 13 residues. Germline V gives CDR1 GTSNPN, CDR2 SVGIG (reference sequence). CDR3 coding DNA: TGTGCCTGGAGTCGCGGGAGGGTGGGCGAGCAGTACTTC. It codes for CAWSRGRVGEQYF.

The chain combines TRBV30 with TRBJ2-7; D is ambiguous. Trimming cost V 4 bases and J 3 bases, with 10 bases left between them. The CDR3 contains 12 residues. CDR1 GTSNPN and CDR2 SVGIG come from the germline V gene (reference sequence). The CDR3 DNA reads as TGTGCCTGGAAACCCCGGAACTACGAGCAGTACTTC. Translated: CAWKPRNYEQYF.

The chain recombines TRBV30 with TRBJ1-6; D is possibly TRBD1 (5 bases). Trimming shortened V by 3 bases and J by 5 bases, and 8 bases separated the two germline ends. Germline loops: CDR1 GTSNPN, CDR2 SVGIG (reference sequence). The CDR3 sequence is 13 residues long. The CDR3 loop is CAWRGVNNSPLHF. In nucleotides, the CDR3 is TGTGCCTGGAGGGGGGTTAATAATTCACCCCTCCACTTT.

The V call is TRBV4-1, the J call TRBJ1-1; a possible D gene is TRBD1 (5 bases). Germline lookup yields CDR1 MGHRA and CDR2 YSYEKL. The CDR3 contains 14 residues. Deletions cut 1 base from V and 13 bases from J, with 19 bases between. CDR3 bases: TGCGCCAGCAGCCAAGGGAGAGGGGCCATTCCGATTTTCTTT. Translating it yields CASSQGRGAIPIFF.

The chain has TRBV14 and TRBJ1-2; D is unclear. Germline CDR1 is SGHDN and CDR2 is FVKESK. Trimming took 0 bases from V and 11 from J, leaving 10 bases between them. The CDR3 extends over 12 amino acids. CDR3 sequence reads: CASSQEYRRYTF. The CDR3 nucleotides are TGTGCCAGCAGCCAAGAGTATCGCCGTTACACCTTC.

CDR3 amino acids: CASSPQTESYEQYF. The CDR3 DNA reads TGTGCCAGCAGTCCCCAGACAGAAAGCTACGAGCAGTACTTC. This chain connects TRBV6-5 to TRBJ2-7, with D perhaps TRBD1 (5 bases). V was shortened by 5 bases and J by 3 bases, with 14 bases between the two germline ends. This CDR3 is 14 amino acids long. Germline CDR1 and CDR2: MNHEY and SVGAGI.

The CDR3 region has the DNA TGTGCCAGCAGTTACAGGGGTAGGGGTGGCTACACCTTC. Translation: CASSYRGRGGYTF. This chain links TRBV28 with TRBJ1-2; the match to TRBD1 covers 7 bases. V lost 4 bases and J lost 7; bases outside the gene matches: 6. Germline CDR1 MDHEN, CDR2 SYDVKM. The CDR3 runs to 13 residues.

The DNA of the CDR3 is TGCGCCAGCAGCCAATCTGAGTTTGGGGAGCAGTTCTTC. It encodes CASSQSEFGEQFF. V and J are TRBV4-1 and TRBJ2-1; D uncertain. Germline lookup yields CDR1 MGHRA and CDR2 YSYEKL. The CDR3 runs 13 residues. The germline V and J ends were trimmed by 2 bases and 10 bases, with 12 bases remaining between them.